This TCR beta chain was identified in a study of Graves' ophthalmopathy and Graves' hyperthyroidism. Amplified TCR beta CDR3 regions were obtained using RNA transcripts as template. A first-round RT-PCR used HTBI primers, followed by a second-round multiplex PCR. TCRdb reprocessed the multiplex PCR reads with MiXCR, giving one entry per CDR3 protein. The sample shows 200,000 to 250,000 distinct CDR3 sequences, roughly 21% of them seen only once. The germline CDR1 and CDR2 sequences are MNHEY and SMNVEV (reference sequence). The CDR3 totals 12 residues. V lost 5 bases and J 9 bases, leaving 11 bases between the germline ends. At least ten counts were recorded for this clonotype.

The gene calls are TRBV27 and TRBJ1-5; the D is unclear. This receptor was obtained from a woman between 50 and 59 years old with Graves' ophthalmopathy. Sequences were obtained from peripheral blood. DNA for the CDR3: TGTGCCAGCAGTACGACCGACGGGCCCCAGCATTTT. As protein: CASSTTDGPQHF.